This T cell receptor beta chain was obtained from a study of PD-L1 blockade in urothelial cancer. Whole-study context: At 3 weeks after treatment start (second dose) and again at 6 weeks, blood was analyzed. Each blood sample yielded a median of about 150,000 T cells.

The time point here: peripheral blood 6 weeks after treatment start. Disease in patients was locally advanced or metastatic urothelial carcinoma. Sample numbers ranged from 1 to 8 per patient, encompassing pretreatment and on-treatment collections. Sequencing was performed with immunoSEQ multiplex PCR; in TCRdb, only in-frame clones are kept and a portion is missing. Of about 40,000 clones in the sample, approximately 80% are singletons; the top ten hold about 10%. This receptor was obtained from a man aged 35 to 55 with urothelial cancer. Sequenced material: PBMCs, taken around atezolizumab (anti-PD-L1) treatment.

As DNA, the CDR3 is TGTGCCAGCAGCCTCTCCGGGACAGGGTGGGGGACTGAAGCTTTCTTT. Its protein is CASSLSGTGWGTEAFF. The chain joins TRBV7-9 to TRBJ1-1; 9 bases are shared with TRBD1. V was pared by 5 bases and J by 5 bases, with 12 bases of the junction left unmatched. The CDR3 length is 16 residues. Germline assignment: CDR1 SEHNR and CDR2 FQNEAQ (reference sequence).